A selection of T cell receptor beta chains follows, all from one sample in a study of T cell changes during pregnancy in multiple sclerosis. TCRdb's copy holds only in-frame clones and misses some; the assay was immunoSEQ multiplex PCR. The sample consists of about 61,000 clones, approximately 90% of them appearing once. The starting material was peripheral blood, obtained in the first trimester of pregnancy. These TCRs come from a female donor in good health, enrolled as a control in a pregnancy study. The CDR3 runs from the conserved cysteine through the conserved F or W. Each record gives: J gene, CDR3 length, V gene, clone size, D gene, CDR3 DNA, CDR3 protein. The D gene is left open where the match is weak. Where a row states a size, it is once, few, many or the class of an expanded clone; other rows omit it.

j_call: TRBJ2-7
cdr3_length: 13
v_call: TRBV4-1
clone_size: -
d_call: -
cdr3_nt: TGCGCCAGCAGCCAAGGGGCGCTCTACGAGCAGTACTTC
cdr3_aa: CASSQGALYEQYF

j_call: TRBJ2-2
cdr3_length: 14
v_call: TRBV7-2
clone_size: -
d_call: TRBD1
cdr3_nt: TGTGCCAGCAGCTTAGTACAGGGGGCCGGGGAGCTGTTTTTT
cdr3_aa: CASSLVQGAGELFF

j_call: TRBJ1-5
cdr3_length: 17
v_call: TRBV5-7
clone_size: -
d_call: -
cdr3_nt: TGTGCCAGCACCTCCTCAGGGACACTATATAGCAATCAGCCCCAGCATTTT
cdr3_aa: CASTSSGTLYSNQPQHF

j_call: TRBJ2-7
cdr3_length: 13
v_call: TRBV27
clone_size: -
d_call: -
cdr3_nt: TGTGCCAGCAGTGAAGAGCCCATCTACGAGCAGTACTTC
cdr3_aa: CASSEEPIYEQYF

j_call: TRBJ2-3
cdr3_length: 18
v_call: TRBV11-3
clone_size: once
d_call: TRBD2
cdr3_nt: TGTGCCAGCAGCTTACGCGGGGGACCACGAACTAGCACAGATACGCAGTATTTT
cdr3_aa: CASSLRGGPRTSTDTQYF

j_call: TRBJ2-7
cdr3_length: 16
v_call: TRBV7-9
clone_size: -
d_call: TRBD1
cdr3_nt: TGTGCCAGCAGCTCTGCCCGGACAGGGTCCTACTACGAGCAGTACTTC
cdr3_aa: CASSSARTGSYYEQYF

j_call: TRBJ1-1
cdr3_length: 18
v_call: TRBV4-1
clone_size: -
d_call: TRBD1
cdr3_nt: TGCGCCAGCAGCCAAGATGGATGGACAGGAGACTTCAACACTGAAGCTTTCTTT
cdr3_aa: CASSQDGWTGDFNTEAFF

j_call: TRBJ2-2
cdr3_length: 16
v_call: TRBV7-3
clone_size: -
d_call: -
cdr3_nt: TGTGCCAGCAGCTTAGGGTTGACACTGAACACCGGGGAGCTGTTTTTT
cdr3_aa: CASSLGLTLNTGELFF

j_call: TRBJ1-5
cdr3_length: 16
v_call: TRBV4-1
clone_size: -
d_call: -
cdr3_nt: TGCGCCAGCAGCCAAGAGACACATCATAGCAATCAGCCCCAGCATTTT
cdr3_aa: CASSQETHHSNQPQHF

j_call: TRBJ2-7
cdr3_length: 16
v_call: TRBV5-8
clone_size: -
d_call: TRBD1
cdr3_nt: TGTGCCAGCAGCCATTGGACCGGGACAGGGGTTTACGAGCAGTACTTC
cdr3_aa: CASSHWTGTGVYEQYF

j_call: TRBJ2-1
cdr3_length: 17
v_call: TRBV4-2
clone_size: -
d_call: -
cdr3_nt: TGTGCCAGCAGCCAAGATAGGTGGACAGAGCAACACAATGAGCAGTTCTTC
cdr3_aa: CASSQDRWTEQHNEQFF

j_call: TRBJ2-2
cdr3_length: 16
v_call: TRBV14
clone_size: -
d_call: TRBD2
cdr3_nt: TGTGCCAGCAGCCAAGGGAGCGGGGTGATCACCGGGGAGCTGTTTTTT
cdr3_aa: CASSQGSGVITGELFF

j_call: TRBJ2-7
cdr3_length: 15
v_call: TRBV30
clone_size: -
d_call: -
cdr3_nt: TGTGCCTGGAGTGTTCCCGGAGCTAACTCCTACGAGCAGTACTTC
cdr3_aa: CAWSVPGANSYEQYF

j_call: TRBJ1-1
cdr3_length: 13
v_call: TRBV19
clone_size: -
d_call: -
cdr3_nt: TGTGCCTCCAGAATCGCCCAGGGGACTGAAGCTTTCTTT
cdr3_aa: CASRIAQGTEAFF

j_call: TRBJ1-5
cdr3_length: 14
v_call: TRBV6-1
clone_size: once
d_call: TRBD1
cdr3_nt: TGTGCCAGCAGGGAGACAGGGGGCAATCAGCCCCAGCATTTT
cdr3_aa: CASRETGGNQPQHF

j_call: TRBJ2-7
cdr3_length: 13
v_call: TRBV15
clone_size: -
d_call: -
cdr3_nt: TGTGCCACCAGACCAGAAAGCTCCTACGAGCAGTACTTC
cdr3_aa: CATRPESSYEQYF

j_call: TRBJ2-5
cdr3_length: 17
v_call: TRBV14
clone_size: -
d_call: -
cdr3_nt: TGTGCCAGCAGCCAAGATAAGGTACTCCCCCAGCGAGAGACCCAGTACTTC
cdr3_aa: CASSQDKVLPQRETQYF

j_call: TRBJ2-3
cdr3_length: 16
v_call: TRBV29-1
clone_size: -
d_call: TRBD2
cdr3_nt: TGCAGCGTTATATCGGGACTAGGGAAGAAGGGTAACACGCAGTATTTT
cdr3_aa: CSVISGLGKKGNTQYF

j_call: TRBJ2-3
cdr3_length: 13
v_call: TRBV2
clone_size: few
d_call: -
cdr3_nt: TGTGCCAGCAGTCCTAGCGGCACAGATACGCAGTATTTT
cdr3_aa: CASSPSGTDTQYF

j_call: TRBJ2-3
cdr3_length: 15
v_call: TRBV9
clone_size: once
d_call: -
cdr3_nt: TGTGCCAGCAGCGTAGGAGGGATCAGCACAGATACGCAGTATTTT
cdr3_aa: CASSVGGISTDTQYF

j_call: TRBJ1-1
cdr3_length: 14
v_call: TRBV2
clone_size: few
d_call: TRBD1
cdr3_nt: TGTGCCAGCAGGAGAGGGGAGTGGGGGACAGATCTCGGATTT
cdr3_aa: CASRRGEWGTDLGF

j_call: TRBJ2-3
cdr3_length: 16
v_call: TRBV6-6
clone_size: -
d_call: -
cdr3_nt: TGTGCCAGCAGTTACTGGGTAGCGGAAAGCACAGATACGCAGTATTTT
cdr3_aa: CASSYWVAESTDTQYF

j_call: TRBJ2-5
cdr3_length: 14
v_call: TRBV7-2
clone_size: -
d_call: TRBD2
cdr3_nt: TGTGCATCCAGCGGGGGACTATTCCAAGAGACCCAGTACTTC
cdr3_aa: CASSGGLFQETQYF

j_call: TRBJ1-6
cdr3_length: 16
v_call: TRBV5-1
clone_size: -
d_call: -
cdr3_nt: TGCGCCAGCCAAGCGGGGACGGATCCTGGGAATTCACCCCTCCACTTT
cdr3_aa: CASQAGTDPGNSPLHF

j_call: TRBJ2-7
cdr3_length: 13
v_call: TRBV19
clone_size: -
d_call: -
cdr3_nt: TGTGCCAGTAGTATTGAGGGACTGAGCGAGCAGTACTTC
cdr3_aa: CASSIEGLSEQYF

j_call: TRBJ2-3
cdr3_length: 17
v_call: TRBV6-1
clone_size: once
d_call: -
cdr3_nt: TGTGCCAGCAGTGAATGGGGTTTGGCAGGGGGCACAGATACGCAGTATTTT
cdr3_aa: CASSEWGLAGGTDTQYF

j_call: TRBJ2-2
cdr3_length: 19
v_call: TRBV7-8
clone_size: -
d_call: -
cdr3_nt: TGTGCCAGCAGCTTAGGCGAGGGACACCCCAGTAGATTCACCGGGGAGCTGTTTTTT
cdr3_aa: CASSLGEGHPSRFTGELFF

j_call: TRBJ2-3
cdr3_length: 16
v_call: TRBV4-3
clone_size: -
d_call: TRBD2
cdr3_nt: TGCGCCAGCAGCCTTAGTGCGGGGGGCGTCACAGATACGCAGTATTTT
cdr3_aa: CASSLSAGGVTDTQYF

j_call: TRBJ1-4
cdr3_length: 13
v_call: TRBV29-1
clone_size: -
d_call: TRBD1
cdr3_nt: TGCAGCGCCAGGACAGGGATGGGTGAAAAACTGTTTTTT
cdr3_aa: CSARTGMGEKLFF

j_call: TRBJ1-5
cdr3_length: 14
v_call: TRBV10-2
clone_size: -
d_call: -
cdr3_nt: TGCGCCAGCAGTGAGCGGGTCGGAGGGCAGCCCCAGCATTTT
cdr3_aa: CASSERVGGQPQHF